These 14 T cell receptor beta chains share one sample of origin, sequenced in a study of T cell clones after liver transplantation. Method: immunoSEQ multiplex PCR; TCRdb's copy keeps in-frame clones and lacks some. The sample lists approximately 70,000 clones; under 90% were seen once. The sequencing here drew on CD4+ T cells from blood, taken around 48 months after liver transplant. Source of these receptors: a human patient who received a liver transplant. The T cells may partly be graft donor cells.

This chain links TRBV28 with TRBJ2-7; no reliable D call. The germline gives CDR1 MDHEN, CDR2 SYDVKM. The CDR3 has 11 residues. V shed 6 bases and J shed 2 bases, with 5 bases lying between them. For the CDR3, the DNA is TGTGCCAGCAGGGACCCCTACGAGCAGTACTTC. Its protein is CASRDPYEQYF.

The V gene is TRBV7-2, the J gene TRBJ2-7, with 16 bases matching TRBD2. Trimming removed 5 bases from V and 5 bases from J; junction bases left unmatched: 3. This CDR3 has 15 residues. In germline, CDR1 is SGHTA, CDR2 FQGNSA. DNA for the CDR3: TGTGCCAGCAGCCGCGGGACTAGCGGGAGGGACGAGCAGTACTTC. Translation: CASSRGTSGRDEQYF.

The rearrangement uses TRBV10-3 and TRBJ1-3; D perhaps matches TRBD1 (5 bases). Trimming stripped 11 bases from V and 2 bases from J, with 16 bases between. Germline CDR1 reads ENHRY; CDR2 reads SYGVKD. The CDR3 extends over 14 amino acids. DNA for the CDR3: TGTGCCGCGCGACCAGGGAGAGCTGGAAACACCATATATTTT. Translating it yields CAARPGRAGNTIYF.

This clone was picked up a small number of times. The V call is TRBV28, the J call TRBJ2-4; 10 bases are shared with TRBD2. Germline-derived CDR1 and CDR2 are MDHEN and SYDVKM. With V trimmed by 5 bases and J by 3 bases, 4 bases remained unmatched. This CDR3 has 15 residues. The CDR3 reads CASSLAGDVKNIQYF. DNA for the CDR3: TGTGCCAGCAGTCTAGCGGGAGATGTCAAAAACATTCAGTACTTC.

This clone has more than one count but fewer than ten. The chain joins TRBV6-5 to TRBJ2-3, with TRBD2 identical over 15 bases. The germline V gene has CDR1 MNHEY and CDR2 SVGAGI. The CDR3 contains 16 residues. V shed 4 bases and J 2 bases; nucleotides not matched to a gene: 1. The CDR3 spells CASSWTSGRVTDTQYF. CDR3 nucleotides: TGTGCCAGCAGTTGGACTAGCGGGAGGGTCACAGATACGCAGTATTTT.

The chain has TRBV6-1 and TRBJ1-2; a possible D gene is TRBD1 (5 bases). The CDR3 is 15 residues long. Germline CDR1 is MNHNS and CDR2 is SASEGT. V shed 4 bases and J shed 4 bases, with 16 bases lying between them. CDR3 sequence (DNA): TGTGCCAGCAGTGGACTACAGGTATCCGGCTATGGCTACACCTTC. Translated: CASSGLQVSGYGYTF.

The chain joins TRBV6-5 to TRBJ2-7, with 8 bases aligning to TRBD2. This CDR3 spans 14 amino acids. The J segment lost 2 bases and the V segment lost 8 bases, leaving 8 bases of the junction unmatched. Looked up from germline, CDR1 is MNHEY and CDR2 is SVGAGI. The CDR3 bases are TGTGCCAGCTTGGACCCAGCGGGAGCCTACGAGCAGTACTTC. The encoded protein is CASLDPAGAYEQYF.

This clone occurred a few times. The genes are TRBV28 and TRBJ2-1; 7 bases line up with TRBD2. Germline V gene data show CDR1 as MDHEN and CDR2 as SYDVKM. The CDR3 is 14 residues long. V lost 2 bases to trimming and J lost 7 bases; unmatched junction nucleotides: 5. The CDR3, as DNA: TGTGCCAGCAGTTTAGGCGGGAGTCTAAATGAGCAGTTCTTC. This translates into CASSLGGSLNEQFF.

This clone was detected only once. The V call is TRBV28, the J call TRBJ1-1; D possibly corresponds to TRBD1 (6 bases). V was pared by 5 bases and J by 3 bases, with 16 bases between. The CDR3 spans 15 residues. Germline values: CDR1 MDHEN, CDR2 SYDVKM. CDR3 region: CASSPQGRLDTEAFF. The CDR3 DNA reads as TGTGCCAGCAGTCCACAGGGTCGGTTAGACACTGAAGCTTTCTTT.

The V and J genes are TRBV5-5 and TRBJ1-5; no definite D call. The CDR3 extends over 15 amino acids. Trimming removed 1 base from V and 0 bases from J, with 8 bases in between. Germline assignment: CDR1 SGHKS and CDR2 YYEKEE (reference sequence). The CDR3 reads CASSLTVNSNQPQHF. CDR3 bases: TGTGCCAGCAGCTTGACAGTTAATAGCAATCAGCCCCAGCATTTT. Full variable domain (remainder filled in from reference TRBV5-5 and TRBJ1-5): DAGVTQSPTHLIKTRGQQVTLRCSPISGHKSVSWYQQVLGQGPQFIFQYYEKEERGRGNFPDRFSARQFPNYSSELNVNALLLGDSALYLCASSLTVNSNQPQHFGDGTRLSIL.

The chain's CDR3 is CASSGGTKAFF. CDR3 DNA: TGTGCCAGCAGCGGTGGGACAAAAGCTTTCTTT. This rearrangement joins TRBV9 to TRBJ1-1; TRBD1 might be the D (6 bases). The CDR3 consists of 11 residues. Germline values: CDR1 SGDLS, CDR2 YYNGEE. With 3 bases removed from V and 9 bases from J, the gap between germline ends came to 9 bases.

This chain links TRBV7-3 with TRBJ2-5, with a weak D call TRBD2 (5 bases). The V gene lost 6 bases and the J gene lost 0 bases, with 17 bases spanning the gap. Germline V gene sequence: CDR1 SGHTA, CDR2 FQGTGA. The CDR3 has 16 amino acids. The CDR3 is CASSPNPTRDQETQYF. The CDR3, as DNA: TGTGCCAGCAGTCCAAACCCTACTAGGGACCAAGAGACCCAGTACTTC. Full variable domain (missing parts from reference TRBV7-3 and TRBJ2-5): GAGVSQTPSNKVTEKGKYVELRCDPISGHTALYWYRQSLGQGPEFLIYFQGTGAADDSGLPNDRFFAVRPEGSVSTLKIQRTERGDSAVYLCASSPNPTRDQETQYFGPGTRLLVL.

This sequence joins TRBV5-1 and TRBJ2-5; D is unresolved. The CDR3 sequence is 14 residues long. The ends were cut back, 0 bases at V and 3 bases at J, with 9 bases in the middle. The germline gives CDR1 SGHRS, CDR2 YFSETQ. The CDR3 region has the DNA TGCGCCAGCAGCTTGGGACCAAATAAAGAGACCCAGTACTTC. Translating it yields CASSLGPNKETQYF.

Regarding this clone: Other nucleotide sequences in the sample specify the same CDR3. J is TRBJ2-5 and V is TRBV15, with 8 bases identical to TRBD2. This CDR3 region has 14 residues. V dropped 3 bases and J dropped 5; count of bases not matched to a gene: 5. The germline V gene has CDR1 LNHNV and CDR2 YYDKDF (reference sequence). CDR3: CATSRGLAGETQYF. The CDR3 bases are TGTGCCACCAGCAGGGGCCTAGCGGGTGAGACCCAGTACTTC.